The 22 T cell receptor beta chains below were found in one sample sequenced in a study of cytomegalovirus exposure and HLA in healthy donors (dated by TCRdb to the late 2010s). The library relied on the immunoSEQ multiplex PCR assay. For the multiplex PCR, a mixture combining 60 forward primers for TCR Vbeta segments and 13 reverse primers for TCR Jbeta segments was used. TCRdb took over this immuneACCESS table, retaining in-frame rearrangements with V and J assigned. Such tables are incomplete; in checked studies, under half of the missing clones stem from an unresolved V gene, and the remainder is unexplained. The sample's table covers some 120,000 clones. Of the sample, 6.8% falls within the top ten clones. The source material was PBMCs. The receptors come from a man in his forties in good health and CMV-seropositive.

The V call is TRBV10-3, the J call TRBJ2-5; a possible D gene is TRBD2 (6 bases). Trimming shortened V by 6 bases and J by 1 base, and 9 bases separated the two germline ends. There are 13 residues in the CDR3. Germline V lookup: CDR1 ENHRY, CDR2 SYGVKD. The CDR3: CAIRGGLQETQYF. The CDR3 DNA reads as TGTGCCATCAGGGGGGGTCTCCAAGAGACCCAGTACTTC.

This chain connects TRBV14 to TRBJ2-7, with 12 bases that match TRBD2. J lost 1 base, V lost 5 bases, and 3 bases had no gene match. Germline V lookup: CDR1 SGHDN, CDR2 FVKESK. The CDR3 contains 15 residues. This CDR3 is CASSYGLAGSYEQYF. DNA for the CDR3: TGTGCCAGCAGCTACGGACTAGCGGGGTCCTACGAGCAGTACTTC.

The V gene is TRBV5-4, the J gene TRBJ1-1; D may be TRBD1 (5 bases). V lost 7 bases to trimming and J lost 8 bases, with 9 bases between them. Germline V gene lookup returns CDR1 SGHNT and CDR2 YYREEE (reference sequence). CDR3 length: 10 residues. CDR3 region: CASPGGEAFF. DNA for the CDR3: TGTGCCAGCCCCGGGGGGGAAGCTTTCTTT.

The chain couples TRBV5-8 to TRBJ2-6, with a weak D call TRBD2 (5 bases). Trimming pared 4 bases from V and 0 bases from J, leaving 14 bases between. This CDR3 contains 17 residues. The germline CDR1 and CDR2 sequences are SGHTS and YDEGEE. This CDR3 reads CASSRRTLFSGANVLTF. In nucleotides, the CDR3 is TGTGCCAGCAGCCGGAGGACCTTATTCTCTGGGGCCAACGTCCTGACTTTC. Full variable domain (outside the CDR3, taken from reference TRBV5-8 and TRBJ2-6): EAGVTQSPTHLIKTRGQQATLRCSPISGHTSVYWYQQALGLGLQFLLWYDEGEERNRGNFPPRFSGRQFPNYSSELNVNALELEDSALYLCASSRRTLFSGANVLTFGAGSRLTVL.

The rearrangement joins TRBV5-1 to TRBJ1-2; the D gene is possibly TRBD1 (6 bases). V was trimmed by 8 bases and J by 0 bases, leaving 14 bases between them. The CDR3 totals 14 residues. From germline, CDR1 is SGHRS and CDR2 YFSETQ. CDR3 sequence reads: CASSTGTSNYGYTF. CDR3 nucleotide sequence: TGCGCCAGTTCGACCGGGACATCTAACTATGGCTACACCTTC.

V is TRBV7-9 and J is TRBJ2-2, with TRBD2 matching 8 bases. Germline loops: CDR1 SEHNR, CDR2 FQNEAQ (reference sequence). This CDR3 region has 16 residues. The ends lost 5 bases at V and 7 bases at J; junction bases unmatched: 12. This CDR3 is CASSGRGLGALGELFF. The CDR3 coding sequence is TGTGCCAGCAGCGGCCGGGGACTAGGAGCTCTCGGGGAGCTGTTTTTT.

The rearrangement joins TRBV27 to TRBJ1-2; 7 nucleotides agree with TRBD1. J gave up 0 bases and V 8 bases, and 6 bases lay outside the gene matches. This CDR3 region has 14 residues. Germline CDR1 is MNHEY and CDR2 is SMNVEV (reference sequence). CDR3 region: CASQGTASNYGYTF. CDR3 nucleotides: TGTGCCAGCCAAGGGACAGCCTCTAACTATGGCTACACCTTC.

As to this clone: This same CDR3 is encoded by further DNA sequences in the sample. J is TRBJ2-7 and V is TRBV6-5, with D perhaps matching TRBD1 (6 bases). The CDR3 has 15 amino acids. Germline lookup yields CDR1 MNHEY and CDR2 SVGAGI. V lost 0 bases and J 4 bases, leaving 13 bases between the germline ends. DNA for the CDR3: TGTGCCAGCAGTTACTCGTTGGACAGCAGTTACGAGCAGTACTTC. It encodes CASSYSLDSSYEQYF.

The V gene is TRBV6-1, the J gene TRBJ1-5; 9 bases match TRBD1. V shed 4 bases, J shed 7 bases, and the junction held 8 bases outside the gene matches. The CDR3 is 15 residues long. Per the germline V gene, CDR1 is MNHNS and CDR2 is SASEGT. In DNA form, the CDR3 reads TGTGCCAGCAGTGTAGGGACAGGGATCATACAGCCCCAGCATTTT. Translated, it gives CASSVGTGIIQPQHF.

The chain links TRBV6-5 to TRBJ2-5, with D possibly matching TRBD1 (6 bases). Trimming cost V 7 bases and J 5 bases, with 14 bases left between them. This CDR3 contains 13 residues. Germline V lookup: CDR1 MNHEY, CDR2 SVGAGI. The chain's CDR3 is CASTQPRGETQYF. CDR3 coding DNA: TGTGCCAGCACCCAACCGAGGGGGGAGACCCAGTACTTC.

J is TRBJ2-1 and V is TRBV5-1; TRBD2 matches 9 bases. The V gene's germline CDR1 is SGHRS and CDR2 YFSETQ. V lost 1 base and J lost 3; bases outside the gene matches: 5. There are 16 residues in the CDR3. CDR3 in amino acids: CASSLRATSGYNEQFF. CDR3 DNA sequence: TGCGCCAGCAGCTTGCGGGCGACTAGCGGCTACAATGAGCAGTTCTTC.

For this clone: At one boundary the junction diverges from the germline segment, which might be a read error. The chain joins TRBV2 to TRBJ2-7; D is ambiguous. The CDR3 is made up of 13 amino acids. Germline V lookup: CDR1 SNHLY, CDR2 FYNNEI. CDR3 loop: CASRNLIAYEQYF. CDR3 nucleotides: TGTGCAAGCAGAAACCTAATTGCCTACGAGCAGTACTTC.

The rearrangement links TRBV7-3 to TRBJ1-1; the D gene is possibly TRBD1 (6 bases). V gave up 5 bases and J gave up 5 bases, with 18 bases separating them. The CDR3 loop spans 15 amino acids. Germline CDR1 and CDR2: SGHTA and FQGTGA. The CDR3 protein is CASSLSSGVRTEAFF. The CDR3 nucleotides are TGTGCCAGCAGCCTAAGCTCAGGGGTTCGGACTGAAGCTTTCTTT. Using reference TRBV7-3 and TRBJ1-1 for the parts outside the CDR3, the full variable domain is GAGVSQTPSNKVTEKGKYVELRCDPISGHTALYWYRQSLGQGPEFLIYFQGTGAADDSGLPNDRFFAVRPEGSVSTLKIQRTERGDSAVYLCASSLSSGVRTEAFFGQGTRLTVV.

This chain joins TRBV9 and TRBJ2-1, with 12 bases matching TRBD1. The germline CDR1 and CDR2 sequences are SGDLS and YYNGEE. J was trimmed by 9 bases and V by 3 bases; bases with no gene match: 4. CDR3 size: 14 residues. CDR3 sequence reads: CASSAGTGGLEQFF. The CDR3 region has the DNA TGTGCCAGCAGCGCCGGGACAGGGGGCCTTGAGCAGTTCTTC.

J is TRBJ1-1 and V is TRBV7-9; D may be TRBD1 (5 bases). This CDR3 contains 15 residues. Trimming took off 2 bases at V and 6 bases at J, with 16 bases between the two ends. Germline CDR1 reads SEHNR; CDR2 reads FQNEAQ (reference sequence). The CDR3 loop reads CASSLMDKGIAEAFF. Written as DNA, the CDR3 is TGTGCCAGCAGCTTAATGGACAAAGGTATCGCTGAAGCTTTCTTT. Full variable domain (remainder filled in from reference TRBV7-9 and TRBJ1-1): DTGVSQNPRHKITKRGQNVTFRCDPISEHNRLYWYRQTLGQGPEFLTYFQNEAQLEKSRLLSDRFSAERPKGSFSTLEIQRTEQGDSAMYLCASSLMDKGIAEAFFGQGTRLTVV.

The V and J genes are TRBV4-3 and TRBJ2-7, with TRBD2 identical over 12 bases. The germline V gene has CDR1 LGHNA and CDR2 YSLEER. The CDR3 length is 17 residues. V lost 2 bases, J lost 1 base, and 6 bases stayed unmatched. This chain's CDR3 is CASSQLLAGGASYEQYF. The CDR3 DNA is TGCGCCAGCAGCCAACTACTAGCGGGAGGCGCATCCTACGAGCAGTACTTC.

The CDR3 protein is CASSQGPQQGGNGYTF. The CDR3 bases are TGCGCCAGCAGCCAAGGACCTCAACAGGGGGGGAATGGCTACACCTTC. The gene calls are TRBV4-1 and TRBJ1-2; 8 nucleotides agree with TRBD1. Germline lookup yields CDR1 MGHRA and CDR2 YSYEKL. J gave up 6 bases and V 1 base, and 10 bases lay outside the gene matches. The CDR3 is 16 residues long.

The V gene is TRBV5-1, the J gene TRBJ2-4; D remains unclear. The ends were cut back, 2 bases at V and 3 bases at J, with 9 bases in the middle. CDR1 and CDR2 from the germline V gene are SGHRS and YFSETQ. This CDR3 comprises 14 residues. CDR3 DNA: TGCGCCAGCAGCTTAGCGTATGACAAAAACATTCAGTACTTC. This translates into CASSLAYDKNIQYF.

CDR3 DNA sequence: TGTGCCAGTAGTATCGAGCAGATGGCGGGGCTCAATGAGCAGTTCTTC. It codes for CASSIEQMAGLNEQFF. The chain links TRBV19 to TRBJ2-1; tentative D call: TRBD2 (6 bases). The CDR3 is 16 residues long. Germline V CDR1 and CDR2: LNHDA, SQIVND (reference sequence). Trimming removed 3 bases at V and 6 bases at J, with 18 bases between. Full variable domain (outside the CDR3, taken from reference TRBV19 and TRBJ2-1): DGGITQSPKYLFRKEGQNVTLSCEQNLNHDAMYWYRQDPGQGLRLIYYSQIVNDFQKGDIAEGYSVSREKKESFPLTVTSAQKNPTAFYLCASSIEQMAGLNEQFFGPGTRLTVL.

CDR3 DNA: TGTGCCAGTAGTAGAACAGGGCCTACCTACGAGCAGTACTTC. The encoded protein is CASSRTGPTYEQYF. The chain links TRBV19 to TRBJ2-7, with a possible D match to TRBD1 (6 bases). The CDR3 runs 14 residues. The germline V gene encodes CDR1 LNHDA and CDR2 SQIVND (reference sequence). V was pared by 4 bases and J by 2 bases, with 12 bases between.

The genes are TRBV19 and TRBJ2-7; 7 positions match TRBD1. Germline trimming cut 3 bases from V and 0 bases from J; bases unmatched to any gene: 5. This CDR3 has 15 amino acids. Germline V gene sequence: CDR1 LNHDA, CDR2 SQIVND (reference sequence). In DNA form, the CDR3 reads TGTGCCAGTAGTATTTCGACAGGGAGCTCCTACGAGCAGTACTTC. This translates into CASSISTGSSYEQYF.

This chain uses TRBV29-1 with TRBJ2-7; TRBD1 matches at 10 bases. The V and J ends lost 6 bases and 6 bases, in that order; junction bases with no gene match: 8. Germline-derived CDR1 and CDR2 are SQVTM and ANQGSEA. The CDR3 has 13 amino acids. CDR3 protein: CSVQDRGQSEQYF. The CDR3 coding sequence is TGCAGCGTCCAAGACAGGGGGCAAAGCGAGCAGTACTTC.